A single sample gave rise to the 15 T cell receptor beta chains below, sequenced in a study of identical twins. TCRdb re-derived calls from the 5' RACE reads in MiXCR, one entry per CDR3 protein. The data show a few hundred thousand distinct CDR3 sequences, roughly 20% seen once. The specimen was naive T cells sorted from blood. Source of these receptors: a man aged 50-59 years in good health.

CDR3 in DNA: TGTGCCAGCTCACCACCGGGCAGACCCTACGAGCAGTACTTC. This gives the protein CASSPPGRPYEQYF. This chain uses TRBV18 with TRBJ2-7; D unresolved. The germline V gene encodes CDR1 KGHSH and CDR2 LQKENI. V was clipped by 0 bases and J by 2 bases, with 8 bases between them. The CDR3 runs to 14 residues.

The table lists this clonotype with a few counts. The genes are TRBV2 and TRBJ2-5, with D unclear. The CDR3 extends over 13 amino acids. V shed 7 bases and J shed 5 bases, with 14 bases lying between them. The germline CDR1 and CDR2 sequences are SNHLY and FYNNEI. The CDR3 DNA is TGTGCCAGCATAGAAAGGGTCAGGGAGACCCAGTACTTC. Protein product: CASIERVRETQYF.

This clonotype was observed a few times. This chain connects TRBV20-1 to TRBJ2-2; 10 nucleotides agree with TRBD2. Trimming at V came to 0 bases and at J to 4 bases, leaving 5 bases not matched to a gene. From germline, CDR1 is DFQATT and CDR2 SNEGSKA (reference sequence). The CDR3 totals 16 residues. The CDR3 coding sequence is TGCAGTGCTAGAGATCTAGCGGGAGTTCTCACCGGGGAGCTGTTTTTT. Its protein is CSARDLAGVLTGELFF.

This clonotype was seen a handful of times. The genes are TRBV5-6 and TRBJ2-7; D gene ambiguous. Germline V gene lookup returns CDR1 SGHDT and CDR2 YYEEEE. V lost 0 bases and J 7 bases, leaving 8 bases between the germline ends. CDR3 length: 12 residues. The DNA for the CDR3 is TGTGCCAGCAGCTTGGCCAAGGTGGAGCAGTACTTC. It specifies CASSLAKVEQYF.

V gene TRBV6-2 or TRBV6-3 combines with J gene TRBJ1-1, with 11 bases matching TRBD1. The trim removed 2 bases at V and 4 bases at J, leaving 12 bases unmatched. Germline V gene sequence: CDR1 MNHEY, CDR2 SVGEGT. The CDR3 consists of 18 residues. The CDR3 DNA reads TGTGCCAGCAGTTACGGATACGGACAGGGGGCGTTGGGCACTGAAGCTTTCTTT. It is translated as CASSYGYGQGALGTEAFF.

The table lists this clonotype with a few counts. The chain carries TRBV27 and TRBJ1-6; D remains unclear. Trimming took 7 bases from V and 8 from J, leaving 24 bases between them. The CDR3 has 17 residues. CDR1 and CDR2 from the germline V gene are MNHEY and SMNVEV (reference sequence). CDR3 amino acids: CASTTIGHLGGYSPLHF. The CDR3 bases are TGTGCCAGCACCACGATCGGGCACCTAGGAGGGTATTCACCCCTCCACTTT.

V and J are TRBV7-9 and TRBJ2-6; D gene uncertain. Germline V CDR1 and CDR2: SEHNR, FQNEAQ (reference sequence). This CDR3 has 14 residues. The ends were cut back, 10 bases at V and 1 base at J, with 11 bases in the middle. The CDR3 sequence: CANGGDSGANVLTF. Written as DNA, the CDR3 is TGTGCCAACGGTGGGGATTCTGGGGCCAACGTCCTGACTTTC.

CDR3 in DNA: TGTGCCAGCAGCTTCCAATTAGCATCACCCCTCCACTTT. As protein: CASSFQLASPLHF. This sequence joins TRBV12-3 or TRBV12-4 and TRBJ1-6; D unresolved. V lost 6 bases, J lost 10 bases, and 13 bases lay in between. The CDR3 totals 13 residues.

This clonotype has a handful of counts. The rearrangement uses TRBV6-2 or TRBV6-3 and TRBJ2-2; 9 bases agree with TRBD2. The germline gives CDR1 MNHEY, CDR2 SVGEGT. The CDR3 length is 15 residues. The V segment lost 10 bases and the J segment 4 bases; nucleotides outside the gene matches: 10. CDR3 nucleotide sequence: TGTGCCACCGAACTTAGCGGGAGACCCACCGGGGAGCTGTTTTTT. Its protein is CATELSGRPTGELFF.

This clonotype was counted at least ten times. The chain joins TRBV27 to TRBJ1-1; 7 bases fit TRBD1. This CDR3 is built from 14 residues. Germline-derived CDR1 and CDR2 are MNHEY and SMNVEV (reference sequence). Trimming cost V 4 bases and J 4 bases; bases outside gene matches: 6. CDR3 nucleotides: TGTGCCAGCAGTTACCGAGACAGGGCCACTGAAGCTTTCTTT. Translating gives CASSYRDRATEAFF.

The chain recombines TRBV5-1 with TRBJ2-3, with 7 positions matching TRBD2. V was clipped by 0 bases and J by 2 bases; unmatched bases: 12. Looked up from germline, CDR1 is SGHRS and CDR2 is YFSETQ. This CDR3 region has 18 residues. CDR3 bases: TGCGCCAGCAGCTTGGAACAGACTGGGGGGGGTAACACAGATACGCAGTATTTT. This encodes CASSLEQTGGGNTDTQYF.

This clonotype occurred a few times. The chain joins TRBV29-1 to TRBJ1-1; D is perhaps TRBD1 (5 bases). Between the trimmed V and J ends, which lost 6 bases and 0 bases, there was a span of 11 bases. The germline gives CDR1 SQVTM, CDR2 ANQGSEA. The CDR3 runs 13 residues. The CDR3 region is CSVRGLMNTEAFF. The CDR3 DNA is TGCAGCGTCCGGGGACTAATGAACACTGAAGCTTTCTTT.

In its sample, this clonotype was seen many times. V and J are TRBV6-6 and TRBJ2-4; D may be TRBD1 (6 bases). The V and J ends lost 6 bases and 1 base respectively, with 7 bases between them. Germline V gene data show CDR1 as MNHNY and CDR2 as SVGAGI (reference sequence). The CDR3 is made up of 13 amino acids. CDR3 residues: CASSTGAKNIQYF. As DNA, the CDR3 is TGTGCCAGCAGCACAGGGGCCAAAAACATTCAGTACTTC.

This clonotype was observed a handful of times. The rearrangement uses TRBV6-5 and TRBJ2-7; D gene uncertain. The V gene's germline CDR1 is MNHEY and CDR2 SVGAGI. The CDR3 is 13 amino acids. The germline V and J ends were trimmed by 2 bases and 3 bases, with 8 bases remaining between them. CDR3 region: CASSYHKNYEQYF. As DNA, the CDR3 is TGTGCCAGCAGTTACCACAAAAACTACGAGCAGTACTTC.

V and J are TRBV29-1 and TRBJ2-4; a weak D match, TRBD2 (6 bases). Looked up from germline, CDR1 is SQVTM and CDR2 is ANQGSEA. V was pared by 6 bases and J by 1 base, with 10 bases between. The CDR3 is 13 amino acids. In DNA, the CDR3 is TGCAGCGTCGGGAGTTTGGCCAAAAACATTCAGTACTTC. Encoded protein: CSVGSLAKNIQYF.